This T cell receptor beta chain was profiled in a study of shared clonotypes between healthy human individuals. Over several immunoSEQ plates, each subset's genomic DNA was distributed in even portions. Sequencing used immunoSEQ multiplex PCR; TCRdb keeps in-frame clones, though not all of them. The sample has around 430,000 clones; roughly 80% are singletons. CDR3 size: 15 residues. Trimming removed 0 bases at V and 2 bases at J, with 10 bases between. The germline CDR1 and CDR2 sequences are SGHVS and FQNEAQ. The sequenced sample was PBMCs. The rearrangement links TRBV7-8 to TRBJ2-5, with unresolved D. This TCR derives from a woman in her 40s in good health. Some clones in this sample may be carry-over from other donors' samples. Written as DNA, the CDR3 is TGTGCCAGCAGCTTAGCGTGGGCCCCACAAGAGACCCAGTACTTC. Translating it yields CASSLAWAPQETQYF.